Following are 20 T cell receptor beta chains from one sample sequenced in a study of T-cell reconstitution after alpha-beta-depleted transplantation in children. Using unique molecular identifiers, the investigators prepared the TCRbeta library. Each CDR3 protein gets one entry after TCRdb re-called the PCR reads with MiXCR. Among about 350,000 distinct CDR3 sequences, less than 15% were seen once, and the ten largest hold roughly 4.5%. The material was PBMCs, obtained from the stem cell graft. These receptor sequences come from a human donor who donated a stem cell graft to a child with Fanconi anemia.

The gene calls are TRBV4-1 and TRBJ1-1; 7 nucleotides line up with TRBD1. CDR3 length: 13 amino acids. V was pared by 4 bases and J by 11 bases, with 10 bases of the junction left unmatched. Germline V lookup: CDR1 MGHRA, CDR2 YSYEKL. CDR3 region: CASSRDRVSSAFF. CDR3 nucleotide sequence: TGCGCCAGCAGCCGAGACAGGGTTTCGTCCGCTTTCTTT.

This clonotype was counted many times. The chain has TRBV10-3 and TRBJ1-2; D not resolved. Per germline, CDR1 ENHRY and CDR2 SYGVKD. The CDR3 is 11 amino acids. Trimming took 2 bases from V and 7 from J, leaving 5 bases between them. CDR3 coding DNA: TGTGCCATCAGTGAGCTAAGTGGCTACACCTTC. Its translation: CAISELSGYTF.

V usage is TRBV18 and J usage is TRBJ1-3; tentatively, D is TRBD1 (6 bases). The CDR3 is made up of 15 amino acids. The germline V and J ends were trimmed by 0 bases and 6 bases, with 12 bases remaining between them. CDR1 is KGHSH and CDR2 is LQKENI in the germline V gene. This CDR3 reads CASSPPKRGENTIYF. In DNA form, the CDR3 reads TGTGCCAGCTCACCACCGAAAAGGGGGGAAAACACCATATATTTT.

This clonotype was seen a few times. The gene calls are TRBV30 and TRBJ1-2; D gene ambiguous. Germline lookup yields CDR1 GTSNPN and CDR2 SVGIG (reference sequence). The V and J ends lost 8 bases and 5 bases respectively, with 15 bases between them. This CDR3 comprises 12 residues. The CDR3 region is CAQNYGGYGYTF. The CDR3 DNA follows: TGTGCCCAAAACTACGGCGGATATGGCTACACCTTC.

This clonotype was found many times. The CDR3 here is CASSVWEGDQETQYF. DNA of the CDR3: TGTGCCAGCAGCGTTTGGGAGGGGGACCAAGAGACCCAGTACTTC. The chain uses TRBV9 and TRBJ2-5; D perhaps matches TRBD2 (7 bases). V was clipped by 2 bases and J by 0 bases, with 11 bases between them. The V gene's germline CDR1 is SGDLS and CDR2 YYNGEE. The CDR3 is 15 amino acids.

The rearrangement links TRBV6-2 or TRBV6-3 to TRBJ2-1; 8 nucleotides agree with TRBD1. Unmatched junction bases numbered 11, after V lost 5 bases and J lost 8 bases. This CDR3 has 15 residues. CDR1 MNHEY and CDR2 SVGEGT come from the germline V gene. The CDR3 DNA is TGTGCCAGCAGTCACGCGCGGACAGGGAGATATGAGCAGTTCTTC. Its translation: CASSHARTGRYEQFF.

This sequence joins TRBV5-1 and TRBJ1-4; a weak D match, TRBD1 (6 bases). The CDR3 covers 14 residues. Germline values: CDR1 SGHRS, CDR2 YFSETQ. V was clipped by 1 base and J by 7 bases, with 11 bases between them. The CDR3: CASSLYGGGEKLFF. CDR3 nucleotide sequence: TGCGCCAGCAGCTTGTACGGGGGCGGTGAAAAACTGTTTTTT.

This clonotype has a handful of counts. The V call is TRBV28, the J call TRBJ2-1; TRBD2 might be the D (5 bases). The CDR3 loop spans 18 amino acids. V was cut by 3 bases and J by 0 bases, with 18 bases left in between. CDR1 and CDR2 (germline): MDHEN, SYDVKM. CDR3 in amino acids: CASSFAPPGLISYNEQFF. CDR3 sequence (DNA): TGTGCCAGCAGTTTCGCGCCACCGGGATTAATCTCCTACAATGAGCAGTTCTTC.

The table lists this clonotype with a few counts. The CDR3 nucleotides are TGTGCCAGCAGTTTCGGGACGACCTCAGATACGCAGTATTTT. Translating it yields CASSFGTTSDTQYF. The V and J genes are TRBV28 and TRBJ2-3, with D perhaps being TRBD1 or TRBD2 (5 bases each). Germline CDR1 MDHEN, CDR2 SYDVKM. The V end was cut by 3 bases, the J end by 4 bases, with 11 bases between. The CDR3 runs to 14 residues.

This clonotype was detected ten times or more. The chain couples TRBV12-3 or TRBV12-4 to TRBJ2-3, with 9 bases identical to TRBD1. The CDR3 totals 14 residues. V trimming: 3 bases; J trimming: 5 bases; junction bases outside the gene matches: 3. The CDR3 nucleotides read TGTGCCAGCAGTTTGGGACAGGGAATAGATACGCAGTATTTT. This codes for CASSLGQGIDTQYF.

This clonotype was counted only a few times. This chain connects TRBV4-3 to TRBJ2-1; 7 positions match TRBD1. Germline V gene data show CDR1 as LGHNA and CDR2 as YSLEER. The CDR3 covers 13 residues. With V trimmed by 3 bases and J by 9 bases, 5 bases remained unmatched. The CDR3 reads CASSQYRGSEQFF. The DNA of the CDR3 is TGCGCCAGCAGCCAGTACAGGGGAAGTGAGCAGTTCTTC.

This clonotype was detected a few times. V usage is TRBV7-2 and J usage is TRBJ2-2, with 9 bases that match TRBD2. This CDR3 spans 15 amino acids. Germline V gives CDR1 SGHTA, CDR2 FQGNSA. V lost 3 bases and J lost 4; bases outside the gene matches: 3. The DNA for the CDR3 is TGTGCCAGCAGCTTTTGGCGGGGGGGCACCGGGGAGCTGTTTTTT. Translation gives CASSFWRGGTGELFF.

The sample holds a few counts of this clonotype. The chain carries TRBV5-1 and TRBJ1-6; D possibly corresponds to TRBD1 (5 bases). V lost 2 bases to trimming and J lost 16 bases, with 16 bases between them. Germline V gives CDR1 SGHRS, CDR2 YFSETQ. The CDR3 has 13 amino acids. The CDR3 DNA is TGCGCCAGCAGCTTAACGACGGGGACGCCTCTCCACTTT. This sequence encodes CASSLTTGTPLHF. The variable domain in full, completed from reference TRBV5-1 and TRBJ1-6, reads KAGVTQTPRYLIKTRGQQVTLSCSPISGHRSVSWYQQTPGQGLQFLFEYFSETQRNKGNFPGRFSGRQFSNSRSEMNVSTLELGDSALYLCASSLTTGTPLHFGNGTRLTVT.

The V gene is TRBV6-1, the J gene TRBJ1-2; a weak D match, TRBD1 (5 bases). The CDR3 spans 17 residues. Trimming removed 3 bases from V and 3 bases from J, with 20 bases in between. Per the germline V gene, CDR1 is MNHNS and CDR2 is SASEGT. In DNA, the CDR3 is TGTGCCAGCAGTGATCGTGTGGGGACGTTGAACGACTATGGCTACACCTTC. Its protein product is CASSDRVGTLNDYGYTF.

The table lists this clonotype with a few counts. The chain has TRBV3-1 and TRBJ2-1; perhaps TRBD2 as D (5 bases). Looked up from germline, CDR1 is LGHDT and CDR2 is YNNKEL (reference sequence). The CDR3 is made up of 14 amino acids. The V end lost 4 bases, the J end lost 7 bases, and 14 bases lay between the germline ends. CDR3 amino acids: CASSPRGRINEQFF. The CDR3, as DNA: TGTGCCAGCAGCCCCCGGGGAAGGATAAATGAGCAGTTCTTC.

This clonotype was counted at least ten times. The CDR3 DNA sequence: TGTGCCACCAGTGATCCGGGGGCCACCGGGGAGCTGTTTTTT. It is translated as CATSDPGATGELFF. The rearrangement links TRBV24-1 to TRBJ2-2; the D gene could be TRBD1 or TRBD2 (6 bases each). Germline assignment: CDR1 KGHDR and CDR2 SFDVKD. V was pared by 3 bases and J by 4 bases, with 8 bases between. This CDR3 is built from 14 residues.

Many counts were recorded for this clonotype. CDR3 loop: CASSPNLGVWGNEQFF. CDR3 bases: TGTGCCAGCAGCCCGAACTTGGGGGTTTGGGGCAATGAGCAGTTCTTC. The chain uses TRBV4-2 and TRBJ2-1, with D tentatively TRBD1 or TRBD2 (5 bases each). The V end was cut by 4 bases, the J end by 6 bases, with 19 bases between. There are 16 residues in the CDR3. CDR1 LGHNA and CDR2 YNFKEQ come from the germline V gene.

This rearrangement joins TRBV2 to TRBJ1-2; perhaps TRBD1 as D (5 bases). This CDR3 is built from 18 residues. The V gene's germline CDR1 is SNHLY and CDR2 FYNNEI. V was cut by 3 bases and J by 2 bases, with 22 bases left in between. In nucleotides, the CDR3 is TGTGCCAGCAGTGATCAAATTTTTATTGGGGGGTCAAACTATGGCTACACCTTC. Its translation is CASSDQIFIGGSNYGYTF.

This clonotype came up a few times. The chain is built from TRBV5-1 and TRBJ2-1; D possibly corresponds to TRBD2 (6 bases). The CDR3 totals 13 residues. Germline V gene sequence: CDR1 SGHRS, CDR2 YFSETQ. Trimming pared 2 bases from V and 9 bases from J, leaving 12 bases between. In DNA, the CDR3 is TGCGCCAGCAGCTTACAGACTAGATCTGAGCAGTTCTTC. Its translation is CASSLQTRSEQFF.

The rearrangement links TRBV4-1 to TRBJ1-1; TRBD1 is a possible D gene (5 bases). Germline CDR1 is MGHRA and CDR2 is YSYEKL. CDR3 length: 13 residues. The V gene lost 5 bases and the J gene lost 5 bases, with 12 bases spanning the gap. The CDR3 nucleotides read TGCGCCAGCAGCGACAGCGGGGAAACTGAAGCTTTCTTT. Protein product: CASSDSGETEAFF.